One sample yielded the 15 T cell receptor beta chains listed below, sequenced in a study of early T cells in non-severe SARS-CoV-2 infection. Via MiXCR, TCRdb re-called the 5' RACE reads, giving one row per CDR3 protein. The sample records tens of thousands of distinct CDR3 sequences, about 5.7% being singletons. The sequenced sample consisted of whole blood. The receptors shown here come from an adult who was a healthcare worker with PCR-confirmed SARS-CoV-2 infection or an uninfected control (not recorded which).

This clonotype has only a few counts. This chain joins TRBV20-1 and TRBJ2-1; D not certain. The CDR3 consists of 11 residues. Trimming shortened V by 6 bases and J by 4 bases, and 7 bases separated the two germline ends. CDR1 is DFQATT and CDR2 is SNEGSKA in the germline V gene (reference sequence). CDR3 residues: CSADAYNEQFF. In DNA, the CDR3 is TGCAGTGCGGACGCGTACAATGAGCAGTTCTTC.

This clonotype was detected ten times or more. The V gene is TRBV5-1, the J gene TRBJ1-4, with a possible D match to TRBD1 (6 bases). Germline-derived CDR1 and CDR2 are SGHRS and YFSETQ. The V end lost 4 bases, the J end lost 6 bases, and 22 bases lay between the germline ends. The CDR3 loop spans 17 amino acids. The CDR3 region has the DNA TGCGCCAGCAGCCCCGCCCGCCCACAGGGATCTGATGAAAAACTGTTTTTT. Protein: CASSPARPQGSDEKLFF.

The table lists this clonotype with many counts. The chain has TRBV28 and TRBJ1-2; the D is unclear. V was pared by 6 bases and J by 4 bases, with 12 bases between. The CDR3 runs to 13 residues. The germline CDR1 and CDR2 sequences are MDHEN and SYDVKM. The CDR3 bases are TGTGCCAGCAGCCCCCCAAGGGTCTATGGCTACACCTTC. Translating it yields CASSPPRVYGYTF.

This clonotype was picked up a small number of times. The V call is TRBV7-9, the J call TRBJ2-1, with TRBD2 identical over 11 bases. This CDR3 spans 15 amino acids. Germline values: CDR1 SEHNR, CDR2 FQNEAQ (reference sequence). Trimming cost V 1 base and J 7 bases; bases outside gene matches: 3. As DNA, the CDR3 is TGTGCCAGCAGCTTAGTAGCGGGAGGGCCAAATGAGCAGTTCTTC. It specifies CASSLVAGGPNEQFF.

CDR3 DNA: TGTGCCAGCAGCCGACAACGCTCCTACAATGAGCAGTTCTTC. Amino acid sequence: CASSRQRSYNEQFF. The rearrangement links TRBV11-2 to TRBJ2-1; D is unresolved. The CDR3 runs 14 residues. V lost 5 bases and J 0 bases, leaving 8 bases between the germline ends. The germline V gene encodes CDR1 SGHAT and CDR2 FQNNGV.

The chain joins TRBV28 to TRBJ1-1; possibly TRBD1 for D (5 bases). Germline values: CDR1 MDHEN, CDR2 SYDVKM. Deletions cut 2 bases from V and 5 bases from J, with 15 bases between. The CDR3 has 15 amino acids. The CDR3: CASSLAGTGGTEAFF. For the CDR3, the DNA is TGTGCCAGCAGTTTAGCAGGGACGGGCGGGACTGAAGCTTTCTTT.

This clonotype was observed at least ten times. V and J are TRBV7-9 and TRBJ1-2; D gene ambiguous. Germline V CDR1 and CDR2: SEHNR, FQNEAQ (reference sequence). Trimming pared 1 base from V and 4 bases from J, leaving 7 bases between. The length of the CDR3 is 13 residues. The CDR3 protein is CASSLDGSYGYTF. Here the CDR3 DNA reads TGTGCCAGCAGCTTAGACGGGAGCTATGGCTACACCTTC. Using reference TRBV7-9 and TRBJ1-2 for the parts outside the CDR3, the full variable domain is DTGVSQNPRHKITKRGQNVTFRCDPISEHNRLYWYRQTLGQGPEFLTYFQNEAQLEKSRLLSDRFSAERPKGSFSTLEIQRTEQGDSAMYLCASSLDGSYGYTFGSGTRLTVV.

This clonotype has a handful of counts. For the CDR3, the DNA is TGTGCCTGGAGTGTCTCACTGTATTACGAGCAGTACTTC. Translation gives CAWSVSLYYEQYF. The V call is TRBV30, the J call TRBJ2-7; D ambiguous. V shed 0 bases and J shed 4 bases, with 10 bases lying between them. There are 13 residues in the CDR3. Germline V lookup: CDR1 GTSNPN, CDR2 SVGIG (reference sequence).

V and J are TRBV12-3 or TRBV12-4 and TRBJ1-6; weak D call: TRBD1 (5 bases). Between the trimmed V and J ends, which lost 6 bases and 8 bases, there was a span of 17 bases. The CDR3 loop spans 15 amino acids. DNA of the CDR3: TGTGCCAGCAGACCGTCGGGGGGTAGGGATTCACCCCTCCACTTT. Translated, it gives CASRPSGGRDSPLHF.

There are many counts of this clonotype. This chain links TRBV3-1 with TRBJ2-1; 11 bases are a match to TRBD2. Germline lookup yields CDR1 LGHDT and CDR2 YNNKEL (reference sequence). The CDR3 sequence is 17 residues long. J gave up 7 bases and V 7 bases, and 15 bases lay outside the gene matches. Here the CDR3 reads CASTSLLLAGGPNEQFF. The DNA for the CDR3 is TGTGCCAGCACCAGCCTCCTCCTAGCGGGAGGTCCGAATGAGCAGTTCTTC.

This clonotype turned up a few times. This sequence joins TRBV5-1 and TRBJ1-1; D remains ambiguous. This CDR3 has 11 amino acids. Trimming shortened V by 7 bases and J by 5 bases, and 9 bases separated the two germline ends. Germline CDR1 and CDR2: SGHRS and YFSETQ. The CDR3 sequence: CASRGETEAFF. The CDR3 DNA reads TGCGCCAGCCGGGGTGAAACTGAAGCTTTCTTT.

This clonotype was detected ten times or more. This rearrangement joins TRBV28 to TRBJ2-1, with a weak D call TRBD1 (5 bases). Germline V lookup: CDR1 MDHEN, CDR2 SYDVKM. V shed 7 bases and J shed 5 bases, with 18 bases lying between them. This CDR3 spans 15 amino acids. CDR3 nucleotides: TGTGCCAGCACCCGAACCTCAGGGTCCGACAATGAGCAGTTCTTC. It yields the protein CASTRTSGSDNEQFF.

This clonotype was seen at least ten times. V and J are TRBV6-2 or TRBV6-3 and TRBJ2-1; 8 bases map to TRBD2. Looked up from germline, CDR1 is MNHEY and CDR2 is SVGEGT. After removal of 7 bases from V and 7 bases from J, the junction contained 9 bases not matched to a gene. The CDR3 contains 14 residues. CDR3 nucleotide sequence: TGTGCCAGCAAAGGGGAGCGGGAGTGGAATGAGCAGTTCTTC. The encoded protein is CASKGEREWNEQFF.

This clonotype was observed a handful of times. The V and J genes are TRBV10-1 and TRBJ2-2; D not certain. CDR3 length: 12 amino acids. V was pared by 10 bases and J by 0 bases, with 6 bases between. Germline CDR1 WNHNN, CDR2 SYGVQD (reference sequence). Written as DNA, the CDR3 is TGCGCCACCCAGTCGAACACCGGGGAGCTGTTTTTT. Amino acid sequence: CATQSNTGELFF.

This clonotype was detected only a few times. This rearrangement joins TRBV15 to TRBJ2-2; 12 positions agree with TRBD2. The CDR3 consists of 17 residues. Germline-derived CDR1 and CDR2 are LNHNV and YYDKDF (reference sequence). Germline trimming cut 1 base from V and 6 bases from J; bases unmatched to any gene: 6. The CDR3 loop reads CATSRAASGRAAGELFF. CDR3 DNA sequence: TGTGCCACCAGCAGAGCGGCTAGCGGGAGGGCCGCCGGGGAGCTGTTTTTT.